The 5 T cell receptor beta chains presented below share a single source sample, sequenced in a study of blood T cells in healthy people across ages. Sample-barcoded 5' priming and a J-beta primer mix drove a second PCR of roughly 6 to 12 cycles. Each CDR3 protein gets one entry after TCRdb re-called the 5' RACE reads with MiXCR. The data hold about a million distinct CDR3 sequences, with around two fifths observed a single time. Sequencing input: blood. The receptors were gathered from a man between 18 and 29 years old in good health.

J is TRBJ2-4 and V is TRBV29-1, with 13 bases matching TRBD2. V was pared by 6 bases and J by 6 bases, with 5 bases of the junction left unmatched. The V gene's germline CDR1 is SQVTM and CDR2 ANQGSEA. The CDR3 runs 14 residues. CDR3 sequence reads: CSVMTSGGRNIQYF. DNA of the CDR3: TGCAGCGTGATGACTAGCGGGGGGAGAAACATTCAGTACTTC.

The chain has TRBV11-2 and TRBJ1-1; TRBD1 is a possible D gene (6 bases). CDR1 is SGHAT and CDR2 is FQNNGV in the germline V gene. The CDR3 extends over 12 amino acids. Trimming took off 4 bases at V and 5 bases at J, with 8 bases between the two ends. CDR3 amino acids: CASSWTETEAFF. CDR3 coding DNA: TGTGCCAGCAGCTGGACAGAGACTGAAGCTTTCTTT.

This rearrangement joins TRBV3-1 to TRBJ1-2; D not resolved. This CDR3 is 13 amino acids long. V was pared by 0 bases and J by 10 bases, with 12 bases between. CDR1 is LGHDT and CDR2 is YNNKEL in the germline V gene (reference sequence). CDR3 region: CASSQDPLADYTF. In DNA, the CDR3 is TGTGCCAGCAGCCAAGACCCTTTAGCGGACTACACCTTC.

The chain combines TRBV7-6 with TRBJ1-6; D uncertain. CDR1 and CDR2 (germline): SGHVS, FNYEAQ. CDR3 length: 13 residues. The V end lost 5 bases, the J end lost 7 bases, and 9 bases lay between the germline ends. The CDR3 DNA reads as TGTGCCAGCAGCGTAGAACGCAATTCACCCCTCCACTTT. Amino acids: CASSVERNSPLHF.

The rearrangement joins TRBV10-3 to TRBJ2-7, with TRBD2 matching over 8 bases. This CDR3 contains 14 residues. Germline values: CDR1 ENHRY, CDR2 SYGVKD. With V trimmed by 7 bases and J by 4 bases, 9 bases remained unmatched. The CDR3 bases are TGTGCCATCACCTACGGGCGGGGGGCTTACGAGCAGTACTTC. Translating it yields CAITYGRGAYEQYF.